This entry lists 22 T cell receptor beta chains sequenced from one sample in a study of blood T cell repertoires in COVID-19. The repertoire was sequenced with immunoSEQ multiplex PCR; TCRdb's copy has only in-frame clones and lacks some. The data hold 65,000 to 90,000 clones, with around 88% observed a single time. The sample taken for sequencing was peripheral blood. The origin of the receptors is a man older than 75 with COVID-19, enrolled during active disease.

The J gene is TRBJ2-2, the V gene TRBV28; D possibly corresponds to TRBD1 (6 bases). Germline-derived CDR1 and CDR2 are MDHEN and SYDVKM. Deletions cut 6 bases from V and 4 bases from J, with 12 bases between. The CDR3 consists of 14 residues. CDR3 sequence reads: CASRRTGSTGELFF. CDR3 nucleotide sequence: TGTGCCAGCAGACGTACAGGGAGCACCGGGGAGCTGTTTTTT.

The chain is built from TRBV5-1 and TRBJ1-2; 7 nucleotides match TRBD1. The CDR3 has 15 residues. The V and J ends lost 0 bases and 7 bases, in that order; junction bases with no gene match: 9. Germline CDR1 and CDR2: SGHRS and YFSETQ. The chain's CDR3 is CASSLVLGGRSGYTF. The CDR3 nucleotides are TGCGCCAGCAGCTTGGTCTTAGGGGGCCGGAGTGGCTACACCTTC. Combining the CDR3 with reference TRBV5-1 and TRBJ1-2 gives the whole variable domain KAGVTQTPRYLIKTRGQQVTLSCSPISGHRSVSWYQQTPGQGLQFLFEYFSETQRNKGNFPGRFSGRQFSNSRSEMNVSTLELGDSALYLCASSLVLGGRSGYTFGSGTRLTVV.

This clone has only a few counts. V and J are TRBV2 and TRBJ1-6, with 8 bases that match TRBD1. The CDR3 spans 15 residues. J gave up 4 bases and V 6 bases, and 5 bases lay outside the gene matches. CDR1 is SNHLY and CDR2 is FYNNEI in the germline V gene. The CDR3 sequence is CASSGQGIYNSPLHF. In nucleotides, the CDR3 is TGTGCCAGCAGCGGACAGGGTATTTATAATTCACCCCTCCACTTT.

The gene calls are TRBV12-5 and TRBJ1-1; 7 nucleotides agree with TRBD1. Trimming at V came to 2 bases and at J to 0 bases, leaving 3 bases not matched to a gene. This CDR3 has 15 amino acids. CDR1 and CDR2 (germline): LGHNT, FRNRAP. The CDR3 DNA follows: TGTGCTAGTGGTTTGTATGACAGGGTGAACACTGAAGCTTTCTTT. As protein: CASGLYDRVNTEAFF.

This clone was seen only a few times. The chain couples TRBV28 to TRBJ2-3, with TRBD2 as a possible D gene (7 bases). Trimming pared 2 bases from V and 1 base from J, leaving 10 bases between. CDR3 length equals 15 residues. Germline lookup yields CDR1 MDHEN and CDR2 SYDVKM. The CDR3 loop is CASSLPGGGTDTQYF. Written as DNA, the CDR3 is TGTGCCAGCAGTTTACCGGGGGGCGGCACAGATACGCAGTATTTT.

The chain couples TRBV5-1 to TRBJ2-2; 10 nucleotides line up with TRBD1. Losses at the gene ends were 0 bases for V and 9 bases for J; bases not matched to a gene: 8. This CDR3 is 16 amino acids long. The V gene's germline CDR1 is SGHRS and CDR2 YFSETQ. In nucleotides, the CDR3 is TGCGCCAGCAGCTTGGTCGGACAGGGGGGCGTTCGGGAGCTGTTTTTT. Its protein is CASSLVGQGGVRELFF.

The J gene is TRBJ1-1, the V gene TRBV27, with D maybe TRBD1 (5 bases). Trimming left V 5 bases short and J 2 bases short, with 18 bases between. CDR3 length equals 16 residues. Germline V CDR1 and CDR2: MNHEY, SMNVEV (reference sequence). The chain's CDR3 is CASSAIEPRANTEAFF. The DNA of the CDR3 is TGTGCCAGCAGTGCCATTGAACCCAGGGCCAACACTGAAGCTTTCTTT.

This chain links TRBV4-3 with TRBJ1-2; D not certain. Trimming cost V 0 bases and J 2 bases, with 16 bases left between them. The CDR3 contains 17 residues. Germline CDR1 is LGHNA and CDR2 is YSLEER. This CDR3 is CASSQDFGGRENYGYTF. The CDR3 DNA sequence: TGCGCCAGCAGCCAAGATTTTGGAGGGAGGGAAAACTATGGCTACACCTTC.

This clone was counted a few times. The chain recombines TRBV5-1 with TRBJ2-3; 8 bases map to TRBD1. CDR3 length equals 16 residues. Germline loops: CDR1 SGHRS, CDR2 YFSETQ. V was clipped by 4 bases and J by 0 bases; unmatched bases: 7. As DNA, the CDR3 is TGCGCCAGCAGCACATCGACAGGGGCCAGCACAGATACGCAGTATTTT. It translates to CASSTSTGASTDTQYF.

This clone showed up just a few times. V and J are TRBV19 and TRBJ1-2; D gene unclear. Germline-derived CDR1 and CDR2 are LNHDA and SQIVND (reference sequence). V was clipped by 7 bases and J by 4 bases, with 19 bases between them. The CDR3 has 15 residues. CDR3 in DNA: TGTGCCAGTAAGCCCAGCGGAGAGAGCAGCTATGGCTACACCTTC. This sequence encodes CASKPSGESSYGYTF.

The chain combines TRBV9 with TRBJ1-2; TRBD1 might be the D (6 bases). Germline assignment: CDR1 SGDLS and CDR2 YYNGEE. With 0 bases removed from V and 3 bases from J, the gap between germline ends came to 15 bases. The CDR3 contains 16 residues. CDR3 loop: CASSVDQGMGYYGYTF. The CDR3 bases are TGTGCCAGCAGCGTAGATCAGGGGATGGGGTACTATGGCTACACCTTC.

The chain recombines TRBV19 with TRBJ1-6; tentative D call: TRBD1 (5 bases). Trimming took 3 bases from V and 0 from J, leaving 12 bases between them. The germline CDR1 and CDR2 sequences are LNHDA and SQIVND (reference sequence). The CDR3 runs 17 residues. DNA of the CDR3: TGTGCCAGTAGTATCGCGGGGGAGAGCTCCTATAATTCACCCCTCCACTTT. Its translation: CASSIAGESSYNSPLHF.

The V gene is TRBV11-2, the J gene TRBJ2-5; D not resolved. This CDR3 spans 14 amino acids. Germline V CDR1 and CDR2: SGHAT, FQNNGV. V was cut by 4 bases and J by 5 bases, with 14 bases left in between. As DNA, the CDR3 is TGTGCCAGCAGCTCTATCACAGCCTCGGAGACCCAGTACTTC. Amino acids: CASSSITASETQYF.

The table lists this clone with a few counts. V usage is TRBV2 and J usage is TRBJ2-3, with a possible D match to TRBD1 (5 bases). From germline, CDR1 is SNHLY and CDR2 FYNNEI. V was pared by 6 bases and J by 5 bases, with 12 bases between. This CDR3 spans 13 amino acids. CDR3 loop: CASSPGIRDTQYF. CDR3 in DNA: TGTGCCAGCAGCCCAGGGATCCGAGATACGCAGTATTTT.

The count of this clone is one. The rearrangement joins TRBV30 to TRBJ1-1; no definite D call. The CDR3 runs 11 residues. Germline lookup yields CDR1 GTSNPN and CDR2 SVGIG (reference sequence). V lost 8 bases and J 1 base, leaving 8 bases between the germline ends. In nucleotides, the CDR3 is TGTGCCGTTTCCCGGAACACTGAAGCTTTCTTT. It is translated as CAVSRNTEAFF.

In DNA, the CDR3 is TGTGCCAGCAGCTTAGTCCAGGACTCCGATACGCAGTATTTT. Translated: CASSLVQDSDTQYF. This chain joins TRBV7-9 and TRBJ2-3; TRBD2 might be the D (5 bases). This CDR3 has 14 residues. V gave up 1 base and J gave up 6 bases, with 11 bases separating them. Per the germline V gene, CDR1 is SEHNR and CDR2 is FQNEAQ (reference sequence).

The V gene is TRBV2, the J gene TRBJ2-7; 7 positions agree with TRBD1. The junction had 5 bases not matched to a gene; V was cut back by 4 bases and J by 2 bases. Germline assignment: CDR1 SNHLY and CDR2 FYNNEI. The CDR3 loop spans 14 amino acids. The chain's CDR3 is CASSVNRGPYEQYF. The CDR3 DNA reads as TGTGCCAGCAGTGTTAACAGGGGACCCTACGAGCAGTACTTC.

V gene TRBV3-1 (or the pseudogene TRBV3-2) combines with J gene TRBJ1-2; 7 bases line up with TRBD1. CDR1 LGHDT and CDR2 YNNKEL come from the germline V gene (reference sequence). CDR3 length equals 16 residues. Trimming at V came to 0 bases and at J to 2 bases, leaving 6 bases not matched to a gene. CDR3 coding DNA: TGTGCCAGCAGCCAAGAGCGGACAGGCGGGAACTATGGCTACACCTTC. Translation gives CASSQERTGGNYGYTF.

The table lists this clone with a count of one. The rearrangement links TRBV19 to TRBJ2-3; 8 positions match TRBD2. V shed 5 bases and J 4 bases; nucleotides not matched to a gene: 5. This CDR3 has 14 amino acids. CDR1 and CDR2 (germline): LNHDA, SQIVND (reference sequence). CDR3 coding DNA: TGTGCCAGTAGTCTGGGACTAGAGGCAGATACGCAGTATTTT. Translating gives CASSLGLEADTQYF.

This clone was detected only a few times. The rearrangement links TRBV6-6 to TRBJ1-6; D is ambiguous. Per germline, CDR1 MNHNY and CDR2 SVGAGI (reference sequence). The length of the CDR3 is 13 residues. V lost 8 bases to trimming and J lost 8 bases, with 13 bases between them. The CDR3 coding sequence is TGTGCCAGCGGAAGCGGTTCGGATTCACCCCTCCACTTT. Protein sequence: CASGSGSDSPLHF.

In nucleotides, the CDR3 is TGTGCCAGCTCGTCGTGGGGGGACACTGAAGCTTTCTTT. It encodes CASSSWGDTEAFF. The J gene is TRBJ1-1, the V gene TRBV18; a possible D gene is TRBD1 (5 bases). The CDR3 length is 13 residues. Deletions cut 6 bases from V and 3 bases from J, with 11 bases between. The V gene's germline CDR1 is KGHSH and CDR2 LQKENI.

A few counts support this clone. V usage is TRBV7-9 and J usage is TRBJ1-5; tentatively, D is TRBD1 (6 bases). Germline-derived CDR1 and CDR2 are SEHNR and FQNEAQ (reference sequence). V was pared by 5 bases and J by 0 bases, with 11 bases between. There are 15 residues in the CDR3. The CDR3 spells CASSRTGLSNQPQHF. CDR3 nucleotide sequence: TGTGCCAGCAGCCGCACAGGGCTTAGCAATCAGCCCCAGCATTTT.